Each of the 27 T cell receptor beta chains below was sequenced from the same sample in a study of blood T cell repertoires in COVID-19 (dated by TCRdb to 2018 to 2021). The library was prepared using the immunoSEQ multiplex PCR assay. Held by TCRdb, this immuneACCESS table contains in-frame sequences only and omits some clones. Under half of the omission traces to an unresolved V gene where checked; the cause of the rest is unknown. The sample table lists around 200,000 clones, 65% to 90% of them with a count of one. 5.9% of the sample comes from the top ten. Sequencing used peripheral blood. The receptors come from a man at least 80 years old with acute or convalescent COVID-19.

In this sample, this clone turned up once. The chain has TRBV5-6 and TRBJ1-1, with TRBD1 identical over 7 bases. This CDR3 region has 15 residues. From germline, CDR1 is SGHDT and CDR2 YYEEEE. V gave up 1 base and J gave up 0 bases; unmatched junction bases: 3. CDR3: CASSLRGRMNTEAFF. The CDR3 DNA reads TGTGCCAGCAGCTTGAGGGGGCGCATGAACACTGAAGCTTTCTTT.

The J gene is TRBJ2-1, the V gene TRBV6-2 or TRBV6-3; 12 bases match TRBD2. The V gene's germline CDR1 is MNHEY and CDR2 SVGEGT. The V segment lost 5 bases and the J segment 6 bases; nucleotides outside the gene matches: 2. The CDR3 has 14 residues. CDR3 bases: TGTGCCAGCAGTAAGGGACTAGCGGGCAATGAGCAGTTCTTC. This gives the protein CASSKGLAGNEQFF.

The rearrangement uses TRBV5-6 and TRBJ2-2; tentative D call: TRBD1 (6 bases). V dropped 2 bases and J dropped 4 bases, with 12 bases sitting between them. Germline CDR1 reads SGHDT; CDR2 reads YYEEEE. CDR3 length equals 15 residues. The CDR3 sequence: CASSLQGRSTGELFF. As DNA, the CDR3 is TGTGCCAGCAGCTTACAGGGTCGTAGCACCGGGGAGCTGTTTTTT.

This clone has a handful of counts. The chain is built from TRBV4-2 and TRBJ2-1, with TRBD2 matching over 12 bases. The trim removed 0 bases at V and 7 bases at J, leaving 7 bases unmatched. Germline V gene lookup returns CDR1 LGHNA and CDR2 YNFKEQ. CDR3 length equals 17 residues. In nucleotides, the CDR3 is TGTGCCAGCAGCCAAGATATTGCGACTAGCGGGAGAAATGAGCAGTTCTTC. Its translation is CASSQDIATSGRNEQFF.

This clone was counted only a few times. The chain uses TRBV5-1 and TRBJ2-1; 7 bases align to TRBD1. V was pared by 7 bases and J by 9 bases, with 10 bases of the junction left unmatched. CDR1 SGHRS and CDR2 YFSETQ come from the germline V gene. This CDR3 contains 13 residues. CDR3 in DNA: TGCGCCAGCGCCGAATTCCACAGGGGTGAGCAGTTCTTC. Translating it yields CASAEFHRGEQFF.

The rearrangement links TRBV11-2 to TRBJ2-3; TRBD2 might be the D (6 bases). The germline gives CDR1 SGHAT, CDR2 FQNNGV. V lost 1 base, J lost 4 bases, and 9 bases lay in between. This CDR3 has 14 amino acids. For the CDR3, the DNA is TGTGCCAGCAGCTTAGGGAGGGTGGCAGATACGCAGTATTTT. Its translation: CASSLGRVADTQYF.

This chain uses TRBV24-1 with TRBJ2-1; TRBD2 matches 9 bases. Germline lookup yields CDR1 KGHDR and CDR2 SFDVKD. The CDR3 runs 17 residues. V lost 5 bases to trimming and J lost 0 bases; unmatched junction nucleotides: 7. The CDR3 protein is CATSGLAGVGSYNEQFF. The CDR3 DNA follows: TGTGCCACCAGTGGTTTAGCGGGAGTAGGCTCCTACAATGAGCAGTTCTTC.

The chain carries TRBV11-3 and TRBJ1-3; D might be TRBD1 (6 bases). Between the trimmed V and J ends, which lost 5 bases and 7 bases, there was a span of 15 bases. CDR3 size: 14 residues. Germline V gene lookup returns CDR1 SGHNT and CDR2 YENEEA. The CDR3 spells CASSIEGVLNTIYF. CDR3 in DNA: TGTGCCAGCAGCATCGAGGGGGTACTTAACACCATATATTTT.

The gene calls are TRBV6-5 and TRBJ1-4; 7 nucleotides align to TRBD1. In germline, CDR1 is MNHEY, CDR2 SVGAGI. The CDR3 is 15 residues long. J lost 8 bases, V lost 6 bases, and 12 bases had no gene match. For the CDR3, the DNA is TGTGCCAGCAGACCTACAGGGGTCAATTCCGAAAAACTGTTTTTT. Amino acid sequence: CASRPTGVNSEKLFF.

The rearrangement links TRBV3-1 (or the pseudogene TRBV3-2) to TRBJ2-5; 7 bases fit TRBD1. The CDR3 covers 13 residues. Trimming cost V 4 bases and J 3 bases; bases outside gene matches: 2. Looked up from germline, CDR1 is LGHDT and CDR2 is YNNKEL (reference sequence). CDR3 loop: CASSRTGEETQYF. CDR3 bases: TGTGCCAGCAGCCGCACAGGGGAAGAGACCCAGTACTTC.

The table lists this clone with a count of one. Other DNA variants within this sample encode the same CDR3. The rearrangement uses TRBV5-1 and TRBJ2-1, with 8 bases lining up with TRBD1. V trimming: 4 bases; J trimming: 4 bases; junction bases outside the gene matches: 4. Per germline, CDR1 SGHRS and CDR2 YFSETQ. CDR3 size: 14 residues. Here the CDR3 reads CASSLGQGYNEQFF. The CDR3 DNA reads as TGCGCCAGCAGCCTCGGACAGGGTTACAATGAGCAGTTCTTC.

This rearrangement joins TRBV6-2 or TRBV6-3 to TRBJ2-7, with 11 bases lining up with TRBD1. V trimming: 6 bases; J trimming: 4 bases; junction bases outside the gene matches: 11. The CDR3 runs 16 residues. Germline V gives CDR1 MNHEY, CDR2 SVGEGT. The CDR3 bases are TGTGCCAGCAGCTCGGACAGGGGGCGTTTCGGGTACGAGCAGTACGTC. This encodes CASSSDRGRFGYEQYV.

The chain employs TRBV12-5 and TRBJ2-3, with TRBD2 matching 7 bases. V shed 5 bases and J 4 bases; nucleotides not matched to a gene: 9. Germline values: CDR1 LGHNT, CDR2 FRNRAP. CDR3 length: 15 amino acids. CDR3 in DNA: TGTGCTAGTGGTCCCGGTGGCGGGAGTGCAGATACGCAGTATTTT. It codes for CASGPGGGSADTQYF.

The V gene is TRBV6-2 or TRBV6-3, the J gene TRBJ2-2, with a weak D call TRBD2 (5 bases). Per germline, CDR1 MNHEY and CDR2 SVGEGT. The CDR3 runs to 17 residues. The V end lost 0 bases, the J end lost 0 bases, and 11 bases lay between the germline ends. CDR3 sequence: CASSYSLAGTNTGELFF. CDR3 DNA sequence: TGTGCCAGCAGTTACTCCCTAGCAGGAACGAACACCGGGGAGCTGTTTTTT.

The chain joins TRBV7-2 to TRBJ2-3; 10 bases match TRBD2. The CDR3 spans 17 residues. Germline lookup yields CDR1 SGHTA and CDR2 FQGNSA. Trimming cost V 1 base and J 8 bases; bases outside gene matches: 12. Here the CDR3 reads CASSLGRTSGTMGTQYF. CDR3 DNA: TGTGCCAGCAGCTTAGGCCGGACTAGCGGAACCATGGGTACGCAGTATTTT.

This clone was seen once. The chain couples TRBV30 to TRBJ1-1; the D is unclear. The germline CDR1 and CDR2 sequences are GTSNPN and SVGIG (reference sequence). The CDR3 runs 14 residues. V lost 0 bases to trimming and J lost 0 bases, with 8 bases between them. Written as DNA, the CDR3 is TGTGCCTGGAGTGTAACCTTAGTGAACACTGAAGCTTTCTTT. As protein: CAWSVTLVNTEAFF.

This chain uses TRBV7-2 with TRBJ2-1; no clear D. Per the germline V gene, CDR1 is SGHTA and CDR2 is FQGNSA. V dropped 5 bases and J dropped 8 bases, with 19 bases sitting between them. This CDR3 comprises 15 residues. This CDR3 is CASSAFASTVDEQFF. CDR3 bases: TGTGCCAGCAGCGCCTTTGCAAGCACCGTCGATGAGCAGTTCTTC.

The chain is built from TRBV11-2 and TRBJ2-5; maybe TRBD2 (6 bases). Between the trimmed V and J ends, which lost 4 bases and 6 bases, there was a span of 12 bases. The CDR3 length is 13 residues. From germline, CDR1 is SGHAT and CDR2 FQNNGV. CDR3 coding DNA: TGTGCCAGCAGCTCGGGACTCCACCAGACCCAGTACTTC. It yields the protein CASSSGLHQTQYF.

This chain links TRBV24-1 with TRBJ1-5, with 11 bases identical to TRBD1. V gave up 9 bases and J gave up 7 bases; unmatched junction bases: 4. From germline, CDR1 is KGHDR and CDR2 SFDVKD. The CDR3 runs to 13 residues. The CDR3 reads CATGGQGAQPQHF. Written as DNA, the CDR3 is TGTGCCACCGGAGGACAGGGGGCCCAGCCCCAGCATTTT.

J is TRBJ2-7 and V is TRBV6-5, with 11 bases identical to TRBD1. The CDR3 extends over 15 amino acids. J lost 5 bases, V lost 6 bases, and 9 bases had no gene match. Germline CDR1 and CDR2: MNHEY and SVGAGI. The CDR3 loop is CASSRPGQGVHEQYF. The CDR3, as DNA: TGTGCCAGCAGCCGTCCGGGACAGGGGGTCCACGAGCAGTACTTC.

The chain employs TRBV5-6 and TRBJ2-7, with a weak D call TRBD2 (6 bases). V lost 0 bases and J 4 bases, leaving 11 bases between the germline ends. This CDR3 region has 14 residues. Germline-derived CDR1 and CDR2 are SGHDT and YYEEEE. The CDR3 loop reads CASSLVGSGYEQYF. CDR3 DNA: TGTGCCAGCAGCTTGGTTGGCAGCGGGTACGAGCAGTACTTC. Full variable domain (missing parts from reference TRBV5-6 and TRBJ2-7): DAGVTQSPTHLIKTRGQQVTLRCSPKSGHDTVSWYQQALGQGPQFIFQYYEEEERQRGNFPDRFSGHQFPNYSSELNVNALLLGDSALYLCASSLVGSGYEQYFGPGTRLTVT.

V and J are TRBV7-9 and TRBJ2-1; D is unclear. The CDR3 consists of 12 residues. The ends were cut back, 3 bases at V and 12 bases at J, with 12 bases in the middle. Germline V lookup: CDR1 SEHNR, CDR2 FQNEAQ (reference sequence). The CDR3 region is CASSLTTTGQFF. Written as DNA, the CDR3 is TGTGCCAGCAGCTTGACGACCACGGGGCAGTTCTTC.

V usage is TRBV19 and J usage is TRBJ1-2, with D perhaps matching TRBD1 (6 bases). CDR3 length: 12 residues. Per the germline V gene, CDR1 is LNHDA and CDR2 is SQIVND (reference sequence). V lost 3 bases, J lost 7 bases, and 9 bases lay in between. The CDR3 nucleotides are TGTGCCAGTAGTATGCTGGGGGCTGGCTACACCTTC. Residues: CASSMLGAGYTF.

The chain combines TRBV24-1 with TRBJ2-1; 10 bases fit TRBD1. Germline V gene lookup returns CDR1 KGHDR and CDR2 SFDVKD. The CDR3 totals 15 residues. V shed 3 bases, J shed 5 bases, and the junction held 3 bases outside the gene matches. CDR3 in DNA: TGTGCCACCAGTGATCGGACAGGGGGGAACAATGAGCAGTTCTTC. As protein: CATSDRTGGNNEQFF.

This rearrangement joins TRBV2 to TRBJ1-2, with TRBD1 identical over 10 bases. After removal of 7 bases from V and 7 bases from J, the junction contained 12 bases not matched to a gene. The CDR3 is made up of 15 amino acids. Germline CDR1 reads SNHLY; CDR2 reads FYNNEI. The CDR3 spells CASIRQGAQGSGYTF. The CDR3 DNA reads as TGTGCCAGCATTAGACAGGGGGCGCAGGGAAGTGGCTACACCTTC.

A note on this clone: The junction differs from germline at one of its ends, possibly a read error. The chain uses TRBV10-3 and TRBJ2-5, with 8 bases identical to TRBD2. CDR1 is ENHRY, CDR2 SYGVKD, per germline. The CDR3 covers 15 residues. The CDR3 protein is CAISLAGGRKEAQYF. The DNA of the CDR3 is TGTGCCATCAGCCTGGCGGGAGGAAGAAAAGAGGCCCAGTACTTC.

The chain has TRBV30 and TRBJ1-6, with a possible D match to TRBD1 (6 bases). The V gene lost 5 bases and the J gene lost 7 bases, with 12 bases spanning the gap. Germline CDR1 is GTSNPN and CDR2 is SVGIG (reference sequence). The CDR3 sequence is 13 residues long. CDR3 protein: CAWGQHRNSPLHF. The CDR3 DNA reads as TGTGCCTGGGGACAGCACCGAAATTCACCCCTCCACTTT.